Below, 4 T cell receptor beta chains from the same sample are listed, as sequenced in a study of T cell changes during pregnancy in multiple sclerosis. Method: immunoSEQ multiplex PCR; TCRdb's copy keeps in-frame clones and lacks some. The sample consists of fewer than 35,000 clones, around 90% of them appearing once. Material: CD4+ T cells from peripheral blood mononuclear cells, obtained in the third trimester of pregnancy. These receptors were collected from a female donor in good health, enrolled as a control in a pregnancy study.

The V call is TRBV28, the J call TRBJ2-3; 12 bases fit TRBD2. After removal of 3 bases from V and 5 bases from J, the junction contained 9 bases not matched to a gene. Germline CDR1 is MDHEN and CDR2 is SYDVKM. The CDR3 is 17 amino acids. CDR3 loop: CASSFPLAGGHKDTQYF. In nucleotides, the CDR3 is TGTGCCAGCAGTTTCCCCCTAGCGGGGGGGCATAAAGATACGCAGTATTTT.

This chain uses TRBV7-6 with TRBJ2-1; the D gene is possibly TRBD2 (6 bases). Germline lookup yields CDR1 SGHVS and CDR2 FNYEAQ. The CDR3 is made up of 13 amino acids. Trimming left V 10 bases short and J 13 bases short, with 23 bases between. In DNA, the CDR3 is TGTGCCATAGGGACTCCTTACAATGAGTTACAGTTCTTC. This sequence encodes CAIGTPYNELQFF.

The chain has TRBV15 and TRBJ2-7; D ambiguous. Between the trimmed V and J ends, which lost 0 bases and 4 bases, there was a span of 7 bases. The length of the CDR3 is 13 residues. Looked up from germline, CDR1 is LNHNV and CDR2 is YYDKDF (reference sequence). The CDR3 spells CATSRDQVYEQYF. The CDR3 bases are TGTGCCACCAGCAGAGATCAGGTTTACGAGCAGTACTTC. Full variable domain (missing parts from reference TRBV15 and TRBJ2-7): DAMVIQNPRYQVTQFGKPVTLSCSQTLNHNVMYWYQQKSSQAPKLLFHYYDKDFNNEADTPDNFQSRRPNTSFCFLDIRSPGLGDTAMYLCATSRDQVYEQYFGPGTRLTVT.

This clone was seen just once. The chain joins TRBV27 to TRBJ2-3; 12 bases map to TRBD2. This CDR3 spans 16 amino acids. The V segment lost 6 bases and the J segment 0 bases; nucleotides outside the gene matches: 4. Per germline, CDR1 MNHEY and CDR2 SMNVEV (reference sequence). The CDR3 nucleotides read TGTGCCAGCAGCAAGACTAGCGGGAGAAGCACAGATACGCAGTATTTT. It encodes CASSKTSGRSTDTQYF.